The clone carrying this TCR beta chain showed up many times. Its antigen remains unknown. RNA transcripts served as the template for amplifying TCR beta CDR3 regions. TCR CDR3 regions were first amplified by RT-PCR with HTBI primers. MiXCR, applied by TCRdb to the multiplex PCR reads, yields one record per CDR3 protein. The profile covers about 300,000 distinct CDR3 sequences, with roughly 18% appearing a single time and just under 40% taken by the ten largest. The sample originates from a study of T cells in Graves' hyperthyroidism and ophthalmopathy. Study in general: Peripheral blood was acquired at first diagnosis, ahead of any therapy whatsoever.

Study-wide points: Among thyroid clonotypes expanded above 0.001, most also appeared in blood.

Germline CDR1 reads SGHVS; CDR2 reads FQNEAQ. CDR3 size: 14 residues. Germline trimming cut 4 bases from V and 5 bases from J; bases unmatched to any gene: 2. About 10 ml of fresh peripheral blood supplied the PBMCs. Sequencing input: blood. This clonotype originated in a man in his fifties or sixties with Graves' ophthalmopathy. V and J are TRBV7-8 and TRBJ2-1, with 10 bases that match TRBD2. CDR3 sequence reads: CASSSGLAHNEQFF. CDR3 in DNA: TGTGCCAGCAGCTCGGGACTAGCGCACAATGAGCAGTTCTTC.